This TCR beta chain was sequenced for a study of T cells after yellow fever vaccination. Study observations and caveats: Secondary responses were weaker yet peaked faster, day 5 versus 15.

This clonotype was counted many times. Its specificity is unknown. V dropped 6 bases and J dropped 0; count of bases not matched to a gene: 6. CDR1 and CDR2 from the germline V gene are DFQATT and SNEGSKA (reference sequence). This CDR3 has 14 residues. Via MiXCR, TCRdb re-called the 5' RACE reads, giving one row per CDR3 protein. The sample shows a few hundred thousand distinct CDR3 sequences, 4% to 5.5% of them seen only once. The rearrangement uses TRBV20-1 and TRBJ2-3, with 7 bases identical to TRBD2. The source is a man aged 18 to 30 who received the YFV17D yellow fever vaccine. The sequencing here drew on PBMCs, taken 15 days after the yellow fever booster vaccination. CDR3 region: CSAPPGGSTDTQYF. The CDR3 region has the DNA TGCAGTGCCCCCCCGGGGGGAAGCACAGATACGCAGTATTTT.